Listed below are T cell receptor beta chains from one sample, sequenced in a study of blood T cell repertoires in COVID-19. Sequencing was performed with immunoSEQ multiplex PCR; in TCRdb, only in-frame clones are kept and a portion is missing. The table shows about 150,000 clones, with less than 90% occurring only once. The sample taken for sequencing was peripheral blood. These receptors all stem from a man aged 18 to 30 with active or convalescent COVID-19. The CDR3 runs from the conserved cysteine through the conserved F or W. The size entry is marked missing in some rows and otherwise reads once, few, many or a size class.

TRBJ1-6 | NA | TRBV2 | CASTPRGQGSSPLHF
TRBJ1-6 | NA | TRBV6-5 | CASSYSFHSPLHF
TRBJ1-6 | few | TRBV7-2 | CASSWRTRDLPINSPLHF
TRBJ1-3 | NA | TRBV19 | CASSINRADSGNTIYF
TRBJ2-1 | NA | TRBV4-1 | CASSQDLGGLYNEQFF
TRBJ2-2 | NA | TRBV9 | CASSVSVLAGELFF
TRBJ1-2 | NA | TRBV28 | CASRFGGEYGYTF
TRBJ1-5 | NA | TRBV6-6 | CASSRTGDQPQHF
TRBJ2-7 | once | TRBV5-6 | CASSFRGTYEQYF
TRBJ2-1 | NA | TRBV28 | CASSFNRDRVVNEQFF
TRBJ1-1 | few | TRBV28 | CASSLSGVRANTEAFF
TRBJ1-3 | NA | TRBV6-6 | CASSTGQGNTIYF
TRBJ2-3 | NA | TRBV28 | CAIQGGGTDTQYF
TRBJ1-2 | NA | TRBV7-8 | CASSSRTGADYGYTF
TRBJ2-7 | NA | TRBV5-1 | CASSLVAGLAYEQYF
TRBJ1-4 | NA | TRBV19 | CASSIGASTNEKLFF
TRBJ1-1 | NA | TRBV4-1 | CASSQVGDWNTEAFF
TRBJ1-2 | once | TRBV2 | CASSEALITINGYTF
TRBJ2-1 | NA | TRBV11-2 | CASSWSSLNEQFF
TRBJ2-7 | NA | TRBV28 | CASSLYGQGGEVVGNEQYF
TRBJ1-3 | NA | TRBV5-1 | CASSRDTISGNTIYF
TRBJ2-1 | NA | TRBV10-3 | CAISLAGGYNEQFF
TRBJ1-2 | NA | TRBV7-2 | CASAPGVNYGYTF
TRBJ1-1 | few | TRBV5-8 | CASSLVSEEAFF
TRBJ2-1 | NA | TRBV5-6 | CASSLGRGSKYNEQFF
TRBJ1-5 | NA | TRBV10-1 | CASSTDRGNSYSNQPQHF
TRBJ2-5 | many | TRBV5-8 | CASSLVFRREETQYF
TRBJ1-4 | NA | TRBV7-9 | CASRTGRGEKLFF
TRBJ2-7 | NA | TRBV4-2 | CASSLGTSGTYEQYF
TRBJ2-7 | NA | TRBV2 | CASRNLGQSYEQYF
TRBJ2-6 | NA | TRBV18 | CASSPAGRGSGANVLTF
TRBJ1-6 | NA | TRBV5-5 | CASSLGRGDSPLHF
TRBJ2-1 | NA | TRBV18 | CASSPRSDSYNEQFF
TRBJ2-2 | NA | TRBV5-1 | CASSRASGGAGELFF
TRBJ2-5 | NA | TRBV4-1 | CASSQTSGGAQETQYF
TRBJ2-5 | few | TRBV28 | CASSLQASGAQETQYF
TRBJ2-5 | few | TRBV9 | CASSVNANEETQYF
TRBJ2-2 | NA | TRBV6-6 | CASSVGGAAGELFF
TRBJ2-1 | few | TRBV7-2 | CASSLTGTNYNEQFF
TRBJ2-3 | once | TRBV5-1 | CASSPSGGRDTQYF
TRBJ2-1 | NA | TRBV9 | CASSVGPPLGARRGEQFF
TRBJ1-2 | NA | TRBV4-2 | CASSLDRGSVYGYTF
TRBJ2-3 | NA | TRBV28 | CASSVAGAGADTQYF
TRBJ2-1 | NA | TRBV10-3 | CAISGTSNEQFF